This T cell receptor (beta chain) was retrieved from a study of blood T cell repertoires in COVID-19. Per the germline V gene, CDR1 is KGHSH and CDR2 is LQKENI. V trimming: 3 bases; J trimming: 1 base; junction bases outside the gene matches: 4. The CDR3 covers 15 residues. In the source study's methods: Reference gene primer amplification gave nucleated cell count estimates. The protocol was immunoSEQ multiplex PCR, while the TCRdb copy is restricted to in-frame clones and leaves out a portion. That table is the source of V, J and clone size, and D and trimming were worked out from the DNA. This table holds 150,000 to 200,000 clones, around four fifths found once.

The chain carries TRBV18 and TRBJ1-1; TRBD1 aligns across 8 bases. This TCR was recovered from a woman older than 75 with active or convalescent COVID-19. Sample: peripheral blood. The CDR3 nucleotides read TGTGCCAGCTCACCGGGGGGGACAGGGAACACTGAAGCTTTCTTT. The encoded protein is CASSPGGTGNTEAFF.